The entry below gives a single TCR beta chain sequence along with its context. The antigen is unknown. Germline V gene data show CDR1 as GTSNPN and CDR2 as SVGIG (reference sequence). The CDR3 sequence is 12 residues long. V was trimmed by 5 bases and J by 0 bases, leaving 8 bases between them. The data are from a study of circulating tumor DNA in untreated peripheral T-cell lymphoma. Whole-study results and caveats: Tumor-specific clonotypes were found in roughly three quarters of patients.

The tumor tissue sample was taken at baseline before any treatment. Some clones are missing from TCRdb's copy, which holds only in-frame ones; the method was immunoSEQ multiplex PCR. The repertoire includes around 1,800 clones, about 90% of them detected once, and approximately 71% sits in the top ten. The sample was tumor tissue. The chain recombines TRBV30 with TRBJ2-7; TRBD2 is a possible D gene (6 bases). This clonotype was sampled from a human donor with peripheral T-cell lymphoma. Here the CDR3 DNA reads TGTGCCTGGGGGGGGTTCTCCTACGAGCAGTACTTC. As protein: CAWGGFSYEQYF. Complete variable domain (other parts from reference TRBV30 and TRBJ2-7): SQTIHQWPATLVQPVGSPLSLECTVEGTSNPNLYWYRQAAGRGLQLLFYSVGIGQISSEVPQNLSASRPQDRQFILSSKKLLLSDSGFYLCAWGGFSYEQYFGPGTRLTVT.